This is a list of T cell receptor beta chains from one sample in a study of T cell repertoires in cytomegalovirus infection. TCRdb reanalysed the reads using MiXCR and keeps one entry per CDR3 protein. Here the sample spans 250,000 to 300,000 distinct CDR3 sequences, 22% being singletons. Antigens for these TCRs are unknown. Sequencing used cultured PBMCs, obtained from culture after CMV antigen stimulation. The receptors here all came from a human donor in good health (CMV status not recorded). Some clones in this sample may be carry-over from other donors' samples. CDR3s include the opening cysteine and the closing phenylalanine or tryptophan. The D gene is left open where the match is weak. Rows give clone size only sometimes, using once, few, many, or a class for an expanded clone.

j_call: TRBJ1-2
d_call: NA
v_call: TRBV12-3/TRBV12-4
clone_size: NA
cdr3_aa: CASSLTGAESNYGYTF
cdr3_nt: TGTGCCAGCAGTTTAACGGGAGCCGAGAGTAACTATGGCTACACCTTC

j_call: TRBJ1-4
d_call: TRBD1
v_call: TRBV6-5
clone_size: NA
cdr3_aa: CASSGDSSNEKLFF
cdr3_nt: TGTGCCAGCAGTGGGGACAGCTCTAATGAAAAACTGTTTTTT

j_call: TRBJ2-2
d_call: NA
v_call: TRBV5-6
clone_size: NA
cdr3_aa: CASRRITENTGELFF
cdr3_nt: TGTGCCAGCAGGCGTATTACAGAGAACACCGGGGAGCTGTTTTTT

j_call: TRBJ2-6
d_call: TRBD1
v_call: TRBV30
clone_size: NA
cdr3_aa: CAWGNGQAGANVLTF
cdr3_nt: TGTGCCTGGGGTAACGGACAGGCTGGGGCCAACGTCCTGACTTTC

j_call: TRBJ1-2
d_call: NA
v_call: TRBV6-1
clone_size: NA
cdr3_aa: CASREGYTF
cdr3_nt: TGTGCCAGCCGTGAGGGCTACACCTTC

j_call: TRBJ2-3
d_call: NA
v_call: TRBV4-1
clone_size: few
cdr3_aa: CASGQTDTQYF
cdr3_nt: TGCGCCAGCGGACAAACAGATACGCAGTATTTT

j_call: TRBJ1-2
d_call: NA
v_call: TRBV7-9
clone_size: NA
cdr3_aa: CASSLEDGDYGYTF
cdr3_nt: TGTGCCAGCAGCTTAGAGGACGGAGACTATGGCTACACCTTC

j_call: TRBJ2-3
d_call: NA
v_call: TRBV12-3/TRBV12-4
clone_size: NA
cdr3_aa: CASSSWGDTQYF
cdr3_nt: TGTGCCAGCAGTTCATGGGGGGATACGCAGTATTTT

j_call: TRBJ1-5
d_call: NA
v_call: TRBV7-9
clone_size: many
cdr3_aa: CASSLSRQPQHF
cdr3_nt: TGTGCCAGCAGCTTAAGCCGACAGCCCCAGCATTTT

j_call: TRBJ2-3
d_call: NA
v_call: TRBV6-2/TRBV6-3
clone_size: many
cdr3_aa: CASSLGGTQYF
cdr3_nt: TGTGCCAGCAGTTTAGGAGGAACGCAGTATTTT

j_call: TRBJ2-6
d_call: NA
v_call: TRBV15
clone_size: NA
cdr3_aa: CATSRDSSGTNVLTF
cdr3_nt: TGTGCCACCAGCAGGGACAGCTCTGGGACCAACGTCCTGACTTTC

j_call: TRBJ1-1
d_call: TRBD1
v_call: TRBV7-9
clone_size: NA
cdr3_aa: CALIQGANTEAFF
cdr3_nt: TGTGCCTTAATCCAGGGGGCGAACACTGAAGCTTTCTTT

j_call: TRBJ1-1
d_call: TRBD1
v_call: TRBV27
clone_size: few
cdr3_aa: CASSSQGASEAFF
cdr3_nt: TGTGCCAGCAGCTCACAGGGGGCGAGTGAAGCTTTCTTT

j_call: TRBJ1-2
d_call: NA
v_call: TRBV27
clone_size: NA
cdr3_aa: CASSLGQFAGYTF
cdr3_nt: TGTGCCAGCAGCTTAGGACAGTTCGCTGGCTACACCTTC

j_call: TRBJ1-5
d_call: NA
v_call: TRBV24-1
clone_size: NA
cdr3_aa: CATRRGNQPQHF
cdr3_nt: TGTGCCACCAGAAGAGGCAATCAGCCCCAGCATTTT

j_call: TRBJ1-1
d_call: NA
v_call: TRBV4-3
clone_size: NA
cdr3_aa: CASSQVVNRATEAFF
cdr3_nt: TGCGCCAGCAGCCAAGTAGTCAACAGGGCCACTGAAGCTTTCTTT

j_call: TRBJ2-3
d_call: NA
v_call: TRBV29-1
clone_size: NA
cdr3_aa: CSVLLRVPDTQYF
cdr3_nt: TGCAGCGTCCTATTACGGGTCCCAGATACGCAGTATTTT